The TCR beta chain described here comes from a study of blood T cell repertoires in COVID-19. Germline V lookup: CDR1 MDHEN, CDR2 SYDVKM. The CDR3 loop spans 16 amino acids. V lost 6 bases and J lost 3; bases outside the gene matches: 9. Method: immunoSEQ multiplex PCR; TCRdb's copy keeps in-frame clones and lacks some. The profile shows 200,000 to 250,000 clones, under 90% of them singletons. The chain carries TRBV28 and TRBJ2-7; 12 bases agree with TRBD2. The source of this sequence is a man aged 50-59 years with COVID-19, enrolled during active disease. The specimen was peripheral blood. In DNA, the CDR3 is TGTGCCAGCAGGCCCCCCGGACTAGCGGGGAACTACGAGCAGTACTTC. This encodes CASRPPGLAGNYEQYF.